Sequencing of this T cell receptor (beta chain) was carried out in a study of blood T cell repertoires in COVID-19. About the study: PBMCs, B-cell-depleted T cells, or T cells were the source of the cDNA or gDNA that made up the material.

CDR1 and CDR2 (germline): SGHRS, YFSETQ. The CDR3 totals 17 residues. Trimming pared 0 bases from V and 8 bases from J, leaving 21 bases between. Assay: immunoSEQ multiplex PCR; the TCRdb copy retains only in-frame clones and omits some. This sample has fewer than 400,000 clones; roughly 90% occur once, and the top ten carry around 4.2%. This clone was detected only once. Sample: PBMCs or T cells enriched from blood (not recorded which). This chain connects TRBV5-1 to TRBJ2-1; weak D call: TRBD2 (6 bases). This TCR derives from a woman aged 30 to 39 who had been exposed to COVID-19. DNA for the CDR3: TGCGCCAGCAGCTTGGCCAATGGGACTCAGATTTCGGATGAGCAGTTCTTC. Protein sequence: CASSLANGTQISDEQFF.